The 24 T cell receptor beta chains in this list originate from one sample, sequenced in a study of T cells in Graves' hyperthyroidism and ophthalmopathy. What was amplified from RNA transcripts were TCR beta CDR3 regions. An initial round of RT-PCR targeting the TCR CDR3 relied on the HTBI primer set. TCRdb recomputed calls from the multiplex PCR reads with MiXCR, one row per CDR3 protein. The sample includes approximately 530,000 distinct CDR3 sequences, 16% of them seen just once. Sequencing was carried out using blood. The receptors were gathered from a young woman with Graves' hyperthyroidism.

This clonotype has just a few counts. This chain links TRBV12-3 or TRBV12-4 with TRBJ2-5, with 11 bases fitting TRBD2. V trimming: 5 bases; J trimming: 6 bases; junction bases outside the gene matches: 20. The CDR3 length is 19 residues. The CDR3 bases are TGTGCCAGCAGTCACCATAACTCCCTAGCGGGGGGTTCGGTACAGACCCAGTACTTC. This translates into CASSHHNSLAGGSVQTQYF.

V and J are TRBV2 and TRBJ2-7, with D perhaps TRBD1 (6 bases). Germline V gives CDR1 SNHLY, CDR2 FYNNEI. V lost 8 bases and J 3 bases, leaving 17 bases between the germline ends. The CDR3 runs to 14 residues. This chain's CDR3 is CASLDRIGYYEQYF. The CDR3 DNA is TGTGCCAGCTTAGACAGGATTGGGTACTACGAGCAGTACTTC.

At least ten counts were recorded for this clonotype. The chain couples TRBV3-1 to TRBJ1-1, with D perhaps matching TRBD1 (5 bases). The CDR3 totals 16 residues. Deletions cut 2 bases from V and 0 bases from J, with 13 bases between. Germline-derived CDR1 and CDR2 are LGHDT and YNNKEL (reference sequence). The CDR3 DNA reads as TGTGCCAGCAGCCAACAGACAGACTACTTGAACACTGAAGCTTTCTTT. Translated: CASSQQTDYLNTEAFF.

J is TRBJ2-7 and V is TRBV4-1, with 11 bases matching TRBD2. The ends lost 4 bases at V and 3 bases at J; junction bases unmatched: 11. The length of the CDR3 is 17 residues. CDR1 is MGHRA and CDR2 is YSYEKL in the germline V gene. DNA of the CDR3: TGCGCCAGCAGCCTGGAACTCGGGACTAGCGGATACTACGAGCAGTACTTC. Translation gives CASSLELGTSGYYEQYF.

This clonotype has ten or more counts. This sequence joins TRBV5-1 and TRBJ1-5, with unresolved D. Per the germline V gene, CDR1 is SGHRS and CDR2 is YFSETQ. The CDR3 covers 13 residues. V lost 0 bases and J lost 7, with 8 bases in between. The chain's CDR3 is CASSLEEGQPQHF. The DNA of the CDR3 is TGCGCCAGCAGCTTGGAGGAGGGCCAGCCCCAGCATTTT.

In this sample, this clonotype turned up a few times. J is TRBJ2-1 and V is TRBV14; TRBD2 agrees at 7 bases. Germline CDR1 reads SGHDN; CDR2 reads FVKESK. V was pared by 2 bases and J by 1 base, with 11 bases of the junction left unmatched. The CDR3 has 18 amino acids. CDR3 sequence (DNA): TGTGCCAGCAGCCAATCCATTAGTGCTAGCGGTTCCTACAATGAGCAGTTCTTC. Its translation: CASSQSISASGSYNEQFF.

This clonotype appeared a few times. This chain joins TRBV27 and TRBJ2-7; D tentatively reads TRBD1 or TRBD2 (6 bases each). There are 14 residues in the CDR3. Trimming stripped 7 bases from V and 4 bases from J, with 17 bases between. CDR1 and CDR2 (germline): MNHEY, SMNVEV (reference sequence). The CDR3 DNA sequence: TGTGCCAGCAAGGAGGGGGGATTTAATTACGAGCAGTACTTC. This translates into CASKEGGFNYEQYF.

V and J are TRBV29-1 and TRBJ2-1; TRBD1 matches 7 bases. Germline lookup yields CDR1 SQVTM and CDR2 ANQGSEA. The J segment lost 6 bases and the V segment lost 8 bases, leaving 13 bases of the junction unmatched. CDR3 length: 14 residues. The chain's CDR3 is CSSLRQGEGNEQFF. CDR3 DNA: TGCAGCTCCCTCCGACAGGGAGAGGGCAATGAGCAGTTCTTC.

This clonotype came up a few times. The chain recombines TRBV4-1 with TRBJ2-4; 7 positions agree with TRBD1. Trimming at V came to 1 base and at J to 1 base, leaving 16 bases not matched to a gene. Germline V gene data show CDR1 as MGHRA and CDR2 as YSYEKL. This CDR3 comprises 20 residues. CDR3 DNA sequence: TGCGCCAGCAGCCAAGTCCCCCTCGGCCCGAAGACAGGGGCCAAAAACATTCAGTACTTC. This encodes CASSQVPLGPKTGAKNIQYF.

J is TRBJ2-5 and V is TRBV7-8; possible D gene TRBD1, 5 bases. The germline gives CDR1 SGHVS, CDR2 FQNEAQ. This CDR3 has 15 residues. Trimming cost V 2 bases and J 2 bases, with 12 bases left between them. CDR3 DNA sequence: TGTGCCAGCAGCTTACGATTGGGGCCACAAGAGACCCAGTACTTC. Translation: CASSLRLGPQETQYF.

This clonotype was found many times. The CDR3 region is CASSFRASSGEAFF. DNA of the CDR3: TGTGCCAGCAGTTTCCGAGCCTCCAGTGGTGAAGCTTTCTTT. The chain employs TRBV28 and TRBJ1-1; D remains unclear. The ends were cut back, 3 bases at V and 7 bases at J, with 15 bases in the middle. CDR3 length equals 14 residues. Per the germline V gene, CDR1 is MDHEN and CDR2 is SYDVKM.

The table lists this clonotype with many counts. The chain carries TRBV30 and TRBJ2-7, with D unresolved. The CDR3 is 11 amino acids. Per the germline V gene, CDR1 is GTSNPN and CDR2 is SVGIG (reference sequence). V was trimmed by 3 bases and J by 2 bases, leaving 5 bases between them. The CDR3 DNA follows: TGTGCCTGGAGGGCTGCCTACGAGCAGTACTTC. It is translated as CAWRAAYEQYF.

This clonotype was counted between two and nine times. The gene calls are TRBV5-8 and TRBJ1-1, with TRBD1 as a possible D gene (6 bases). CDR1 is SGHTS and CDR2 is YDEGEE in the germline V gene. V lost 3 bases to trimming and J lost 0 bases, with 18 bases between them. The CDR3 is 17 residues long. The CDR3 sequence: CASSSGTQSRLNTEAFF. CDR3 in DNA: TGTGCCAGCAGCTCTGGGACACAATCACGCTTGAACACTGAAGCTTTCTTT. Drawing the rest from reference TRBV5-8 and TRBJ1-1, the complete variable domain is EAGVTQSPTHLIKTRGQQATLRCSPISGHTSVYWYQQALGLGLQFLLWYDEGEERNRGNFPPRFSGRQFPNYSSELNVNALELEDSALYLCASSSGTQSRLNTEAFFGQGTRLTVV.

Only a few counts were recorded for this clonotype. The chain employs TRBV10-1 and TRBJ2-6, with D perhaps assigned TRBD1 or TRBD2 (5 bases each). The length of the CDR3 is 17 residues. Trimming stripped 5 bases from V and 2 bases from J, with 16 bases between. CDR1 WNHNN and CDR2 SYGVQD come from the germline V gene (reference sequence). In nucleotides, the CDR3 is TGCGCCAGCAGTCGACAGCCCCTCGGGACTGGGGCCAACGTCCTGACTTTC. Its translation is CASSRQPLGTGANVLTF.

This clonotype was seen ten or more times. The rearrangement uses TRBV11-2 and TRBJ1-2, with D possibly TRBD1 on 5 matching bases. There are 14 residues in the CDR3. V lost 4 bases to trimming and J lost 4 bases, with 13 bases between them. CDR1 SGHAT and CDR2 FQNNGV come from the germline V gene. CDR3 loop: CASSWGEWRYGYTF. Here the CDR3 DNA reads TGTGCCAGCAGCTGGGGGGAATGGCGCTATGGCTACACCTTC.

This clonotype was detected only a few times. The chain links TRBV12-3 or TRBV12-4 to TRBJ1-2; perhaps TRBD1 as D (5 bases). The V and J ends lost 4 bases and 7 bases respectively, with 19 bases between them. CDR3 length: 15 residues. The CDR3 nucleotides read TGTGCCAGCAGTTCCTACCCTCAGGGTGCAGGTGGCTACACCTTC. It yields the protein CASSSYPQGAGGYTF.

With regard to this clonotype: A much bigger clone sits one base away, suggesting this may be a read error. V gene TRBV6-2 or TRBV6-3 combines with J gene TRBJ1-1; no firm D call. The length of the CDR3 is 17 residues. V shed 6 bases and J shed 1 base, with 21 bases lying between them. Germline V CDR1 and CDR2: MNHEY, SVGEGT. Written as DNA, the CDR3 is TGTGCCAGCAGACCAGGACGGGGTTTGGGAGCGAACACTGAAGCTTTCTTT. Translating gives CASRPGRGLGANTEAFF.

This clonotype was found many times. The chain uses TRBV6-4 and TRBJ2-3, with 9 bases matching TRBD2. The germline V gene encodes CDR1 MRHNA and CDR2 SNTAGT. This CDR3 region has 16 residues. Germline trimming cut 0 bases from V and 2 bases from J; bases unmatched to any gene: 3. CDR3 in amino acids: CASSDSSSGDTDTQYF. CDR3 DNA: TGTGCCAGCAGTGACTCTTCTAGCGGGGACACAGATACGCAGTATTTT.

Details on this clonotype: Possible read error: a much larger clone is one base away. The chain recombines TRBV18 with TRBJ1-2; possibly TRBD1 for D (6 bases). This CDR3 has 12 residues. CDR1 and CDR2 from the germline V gene are KGHSH and LQKENI. CDR3 in DNA: TGTGCCAGCTCACCCTGGACAGATGGCTACGCCTTC. Protein: CASSPWTDGYAF.

This clonotype was detected many times. This rearrangement joins TRBV5-6 to TRBJ2-3; D gene unclear. Germline assignment: CDR1 SGHDT and CDR2 YYEEEE. The CDR3 contains 15 residues. V lost 1 base and J lost 0, with 9 bases in between. CDR3 amino acids: CASSLWAESTDTQYF. CDR3 DNA sequence: TGTGCCAGCAGCTTGTGGGCGGAAAGCACAGATACGCAGTATTTT.

The genes are TRBV19 and TRBJ1-4; no firm D call. Trimming pared 7 bases from V and 7 bases from J, leaving 16 bases between. The germline CDR1 and CDR2 sequences are LNHDA and SQIVND (reference sequence). This CDR3 comprises 14 residues. The CDR3 here is CASTLGWSGEKLFF. The CDR3, as DNA: TGTGCCAGTACACTTGGTTGGTCAGGTGAAAAACTGTTTTTT.

This clonotype was recorded many times. The chain combines TRBV27 with TRBJ2-7; 12 bases agree with TRBD2. The CDR3 spans 16 residues. The V gene's germline CDR1 is MNHEY and CDR2 SMNVEV (reference sequence). After removal of 7 bases from V and 7 bases from J, the junction contained 14 bases not matched to a gene. The CDR3 protein is CASNLRLAGAGGEQYF. DNA for the CDR3: TGTGCCAGCAACCTCCGACTAGCGGGGGCCGGGGGGGAGCAGTACTTC.

V is TRBV6-5 and J is TRBJ2-7, with 8 positions matching TRBD2. CDR1 MNHEY and CDR2 SVGAGI come from the germline V gene. Trimming removed 4 bases from V and 3 bases from J; junction bases left unmatched: 5. The CDR3 length is 14 residues. This CDR3 is CASSSPTSGYEQYF. DNA of the CDR3: TGTGCCAGCAGTTCCCCCACTAGCGGCTACGAGCAGTACTTC.

The sample holds many counts of this clonotype. CDR3 residues: CACGTYNEQFF. CDR3 sequence (DNA): TGTGCCTGCGGGACTTACAATGAGCAGTTCTTC. This sequence joins TRBV7-9 and TRBJ2-1; tentative D call: TRBD2 (6 bases). V shed 11 bases and J shed 4 bases, with 9 bases lying between them. The CDR3 length is 11 residues. CDR1 SEHNR and CDR2 FQNEAQ come from the germline V gene (reference sequence).